The TCR beta chain described here comes from a study of response to subunit inactivated influenza vaccine. TCRdb redid the calling of the RT-PCR reads with MiXCR, one entry per CDR3 protein. The sample lists 630,000 or so distinct CDR3 sequences, about 15% occurring once. This clonotype was seen ten or more times. The CDR3 contains 14 residues. V was pared by 8 bases and J by 4 bases, with 11 bases of the junction left unmatched. Material: PBMCs from blood, obtained about 11 days after vaccination. The chain carries TRBV12-3 or TRBV12-4 and TRBJ2-7; 7 bases line up with TRBD2. The TCR comes from a man aged 45-65 years who received an inactivated influenza vaccine. The CDR3: CASQRGGRAYEQYF. As DNA, the CDR3 is TGTGCCAGCCAAAGGGGCGGGAGAGCTTACGAGCAGTACTTC.